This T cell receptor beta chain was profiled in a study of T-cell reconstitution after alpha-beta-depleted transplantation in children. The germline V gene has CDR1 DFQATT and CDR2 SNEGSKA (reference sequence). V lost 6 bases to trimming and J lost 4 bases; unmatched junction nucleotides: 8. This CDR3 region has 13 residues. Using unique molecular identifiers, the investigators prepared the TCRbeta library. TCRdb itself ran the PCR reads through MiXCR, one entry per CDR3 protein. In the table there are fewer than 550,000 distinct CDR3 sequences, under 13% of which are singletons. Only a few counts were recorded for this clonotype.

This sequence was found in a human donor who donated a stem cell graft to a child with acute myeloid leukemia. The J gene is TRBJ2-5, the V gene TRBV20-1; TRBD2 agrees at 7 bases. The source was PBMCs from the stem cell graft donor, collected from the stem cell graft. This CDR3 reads CSAGEGGRETQYF. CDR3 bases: TGCAGTGCCGGGGAGGGCGGAAGAGAGACCCAGTACTTC.